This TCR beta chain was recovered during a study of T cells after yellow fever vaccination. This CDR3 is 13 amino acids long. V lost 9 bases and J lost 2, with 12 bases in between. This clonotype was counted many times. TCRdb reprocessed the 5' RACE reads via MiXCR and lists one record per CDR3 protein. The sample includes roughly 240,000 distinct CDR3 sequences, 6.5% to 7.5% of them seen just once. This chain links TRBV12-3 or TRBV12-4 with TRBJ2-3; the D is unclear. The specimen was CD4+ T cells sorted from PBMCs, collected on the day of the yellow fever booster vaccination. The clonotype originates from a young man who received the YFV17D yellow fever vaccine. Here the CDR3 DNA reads TGTGCCAGTAGGTGGGGATACACAGATACGCAGTATTTT. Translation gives CASRWGYTDTQYF.